Presented here are 18 T cell receptor beta chains from one specimen sequenced in a study of regulatory dendritic cells for organ transplantation. Measured with immunoSEQ multiplex PCR; TCRdb has only the in-frame clones, and not every one. The repertoire consists of around 13,000 clones, with 75% to 80% occurring once and the leading ten covering around 0.99%. Allogeneic regulatory or mature dendritic cells were co-cultured for less than six days with CFSE-labeled sorted T cells at 1:10. No antigens are known for them. Sequencing was carried out using naive CD8+ T cells from blood cultured with regulatory dendritic cells. Regarding subset: CD45RA+ naive T cells. These receptor sequences come from a human donor in good health.

The chain combines TRBV5-6 with TRBJ1-1, with D possibly being TRBD1 (6 bases). The V end lost 4 bases, the J end lost 0 bases, and 16 bases lay between the germline ends. Germline CDR1 and CDR2: SGHDT and YYEEEE. CDR3 length equals 16 residues. In nucleotides, the CDR3 is TGTGCCAGCAGCATGGGGGCGGGGGGGATGAACACTGAAGCTTTCTTT. Residues: CASSMGAGGMNTEAFF.

The chain recombines TRBV5-6 with TRBJ1-2; the D is unclear. Germline V gene sequence: CDR1 SGHDT, CDR2 YYEEEE. This CDR3 contains 12 residues. Trimming took off 3 bases at V and 6 bases at J, with 9 bases between the two ends. In nucleotides, the CDR3 is TGTGCCAGCAGCTCCTATAAGAATGGCTACACCTTC. Translating gives CASSSYKNGYTF.

V usage is TRBV4-3 and J usage is TRBJ1-3; D gene ambiguous. Trimming took off 0 bases at V and 4 bases at J, with 7 bases between the two ends. This CDR3 region has 14 residues. The V gene's germline CDR1 is LGHNA and CDR2 YSLEER. The DNA for the CDR3 is TGCGCCAGCAGCCAAGATTTACAGGGAAACACCATATATTTT. This codes for CASSQDLQGNTIYF.

This sequence joins TRBV11-1 and TRBJ1-3, with a weak D call TRBD1 (6 bases). V lost 2 bases, J lost 1 base, and 12 bases lay in between. Germline V gives CDR1 SGHAT, CDR2 FQDESV (reference sequence). This CDR3 has 16 amino acids. Here the CDR3 DNA reads TGTGCCAGCAGCTTATTCGGACAGTCTTCTGGAAACACCATATATTTT. Residues: CASSLFGQSSGNTIYF.

This sequence joins TRBV6-5 and TRBJ1-4, with 8 bases identical to TRBD1. The junction had 7 bases not matched to a gene; V was cut back by 4 bases and J by 6 bases. The CDR3 totals 15 residues. Germline V gene data show CDR1 as MNHEY and CDR2 as SVGAGI. The CDR3: CASSWSGQADEKLFF. CDR3 nucleotides: TGTGCCAGCAGTTGGTCGGGACAGGCGGATGAAAAACTGTTTTTT.

This clone was detected a few times. This chain joins TRBV19 and TRBJ2-1; D call uncertain. The CDR3 runs to 13 residues. Germline-derived CDR1 and CDR2 are LNHDA and SQIVND (reference sequence). The V end lost 3 bases, the J end lost 4 bases, and 7 bases lay between the germline ends. The DNA for the CDR3 is TGTGCCAGTAGTATCTCCGGTTACAATGAGCAGTTCTTC. Protein product: CASSISGYNEQFF.

The table lists this clone with a few counts. The V and J genes are TRBV4-1 and TRBJ2-2; tentatively, D is TRBD2 (6 bases). The germline V gene encodes CDR1 MGHRA and CDR2 YSYEKL. CDR3 length equals 16 residues. V shed 2 bases and J shed 3 bases, with 13 bases lying between them. This CDR3 is CASSQRGSSDTGELFF. The CDR3 nucleotides read TGCGCCAGCAGCCAACGGGGGAGCTCGGACACCGGGGAGCTGTTTTTT.

V gene TRBV6-1 combines with J gene TRBJ1-1; D perhaps matches TRBD1 (6 bases). CDR1 is MNHNS and CDR2 is SASEGT in the germline V gene. V lost 7 bases to trimming and J lost 0 bases, with 9 bases between them. CDR3 length equals 13 residues. The DNA for the CDR3 is TGTGCCAGCAAGACAGGAATGAACACTGAAGCTTTCTTT. This codes for CASKTGMNTEAFF.

This chain joins TRBV13 and TRBJ2-7, with 9 bases matching TRBD1. CDR1 PRHDT and CDR2 FYEKMQ come from the germline V gene (reference sequence). This CDR3 is 15 amino acids long. V gave up 0 bases and J gave up 2 bases; unmatched junction bases: 2. The DNA of the CDR3 is TGTGCCAGCAGCTTAGGGGACAGGGGAGCCTACGAGCAGTACTTC. Translated, it gives CASSLGDRGAYEQYF. Drawing the rest from reference TRBV13 and TRBJ2-7, the complete variable domain is AAGVIQSPRHLIKEKRETATLKCYPIPRHDTVYWYQQGPGQDPQFLISFYEKMQSDKGSIPDRFSAQQFSDYHSELNMSSLELGDSALYFCASSLGDRGAYEQYFGPGTRLTVT.

This chain links TRBV11-2 with TRBJ2-7; 7 nucleotides match TRBD2. The germline V gene has CDR1 SGHAT and CDR2 FQNNGV. Trimming at V came to 7 bases and at J to 2 bases, leaving 11 bases not matched to a gene. The CDR3 runs to 15 residues. CDR3 in DNA: TGTGCCAGCAAGACGGGACCGGGAGGCGCCTACGAGCAGTACTTC. The encoded protein is CASKTGPGGAYEQYF.

This clone was detected only a few times. The chain couples TRBV7-9 to TRBJ1-3; D is undetermined. The CDR3 spans 14 residues. Germline CDR1 is SEHNR and CDR2 is FQNEAQ (reference sequence). V lost 3 bases and J 0 bases, leaving 6 bases between the germline ends. CDR3 residues: CASSFGNSGNTIYF. The CDR3 coding sequence is TGTGCCAGCAGCTTCGGGAACTCTGGAAACACCATATATTTT.

This chain joins TRBV11-2 and TRBJ1-2; 9 bases line up with TRBD1. The ends lost 3 bases at V and 6 bases at J; junction bases unmatched: 11. Per the germline V gene, CDR1 is SGHAT and CDR2 is FQNNGV. The CDR3 is 16 amino acids. The CDR3 DNA is TGTGCCAGCAGCTTTCGTCTATCGGGACAGGGAAATGGCTACACCTTC. This codes for CASSFRLSGQGNGYTF.

The chain links TRBV6-4 to TRBJ2-2; no definite D call. CDR1 and CDR2 from the germline V gene are MRHNA and SNTAGT. This CDR3 comprises 14 residues. V was cut by 2 bases and J by 3 bases, with 7 bases left in between. CDR3 DNA: TGTGCCAGCAGTGACGTACCGGACACCGGGGAGCTGTTTTTT. It is translated as CASSDVPDTGELFF.

This clone was counted a few times. CDR3 protein: CASSSGGATEAFF. CDR3 sequence (DNA): TGTGCCAGTTCCAGCGGGGGGGCCACTGAAGCTTTCTTT. This rearrangement joins TRBV19 to TRBJ1-1; maybe TRBD1 (6 bases). The germline gives CDR1 LNHDA, CDR2 SQIVND (reference sequence). This CDR3 has 13 residues. V lost 8 bases to trimming and J lost 4 bases, with 14 bases between them.

The chain combines TRBV4-3 with TRBJ2-3; TRBD2 matches 9 bases. The CDR3 covers 17 residues. V trimming: 0 bases; J trimming: 3 bases; junction bases outside the gene matches: 7. Germline V gives CDR1 LGHNA, CDR2 YSLEER. The CDR3 loop reads CASSQDRAGGPTDTQYF. The DNA of the CDR3 is TGCGCCAGCAGCCAAGATAGGGCGGGGGGGCCTACAGATACGCAGTATTTT.

The chain combines TRBV2 with TRBJ1-5; D uncertain. The CDR3 extends over 17 amino acids. Deletions cut 1 base from V and 3 bases from J, with 16 bases between. Germline V gene lookup returns CDR1 SNHLY and CDR2 FYNNEI. In DNA, the CDR3 is TGTGCCAGCAGTGAAGGCTTGAGGGCTGAGGACAATCAGCCCCAGCATTTT. It encodes CASSEGLRAEDNQPQHF.

This sequence joins TRBV4-1 and TRBJ2-2, with D possibly TRBD1 on 6 matching bases. The length of the CDR3 is 19 residues. Germline V gives CDR1 MGHRA, CDR2 YSYEKL. V was pared by 2 bases and J by 0 bases, with 19 bases between. The CDR3 protein is CASSQRQGQTLTNTGELFF. The CDR3 DNA is TGCGCCAGCAGCCAAAGACAAGGACAGACCTTGACGAACACCGGGGAGCTGTTTTTT.

This sequence joins TRBV7-6 and TRBJ1-2, with 12 bases matching TRBD1. The length of the CDR3 is 15 residues. The junction had 6 bases not matched to a gene; V was cut back by 6 bases and J by 4 bases. Germline CDR1 SGHVS, CDR2 FNYEAQ. CDR3 sequence: CASRRGQGAIYGYTF. The CDR3 nucleotides are TGTGCCAGCAGGCGGGGACAGGGGGCGATCTATGGCTACACCTTC.